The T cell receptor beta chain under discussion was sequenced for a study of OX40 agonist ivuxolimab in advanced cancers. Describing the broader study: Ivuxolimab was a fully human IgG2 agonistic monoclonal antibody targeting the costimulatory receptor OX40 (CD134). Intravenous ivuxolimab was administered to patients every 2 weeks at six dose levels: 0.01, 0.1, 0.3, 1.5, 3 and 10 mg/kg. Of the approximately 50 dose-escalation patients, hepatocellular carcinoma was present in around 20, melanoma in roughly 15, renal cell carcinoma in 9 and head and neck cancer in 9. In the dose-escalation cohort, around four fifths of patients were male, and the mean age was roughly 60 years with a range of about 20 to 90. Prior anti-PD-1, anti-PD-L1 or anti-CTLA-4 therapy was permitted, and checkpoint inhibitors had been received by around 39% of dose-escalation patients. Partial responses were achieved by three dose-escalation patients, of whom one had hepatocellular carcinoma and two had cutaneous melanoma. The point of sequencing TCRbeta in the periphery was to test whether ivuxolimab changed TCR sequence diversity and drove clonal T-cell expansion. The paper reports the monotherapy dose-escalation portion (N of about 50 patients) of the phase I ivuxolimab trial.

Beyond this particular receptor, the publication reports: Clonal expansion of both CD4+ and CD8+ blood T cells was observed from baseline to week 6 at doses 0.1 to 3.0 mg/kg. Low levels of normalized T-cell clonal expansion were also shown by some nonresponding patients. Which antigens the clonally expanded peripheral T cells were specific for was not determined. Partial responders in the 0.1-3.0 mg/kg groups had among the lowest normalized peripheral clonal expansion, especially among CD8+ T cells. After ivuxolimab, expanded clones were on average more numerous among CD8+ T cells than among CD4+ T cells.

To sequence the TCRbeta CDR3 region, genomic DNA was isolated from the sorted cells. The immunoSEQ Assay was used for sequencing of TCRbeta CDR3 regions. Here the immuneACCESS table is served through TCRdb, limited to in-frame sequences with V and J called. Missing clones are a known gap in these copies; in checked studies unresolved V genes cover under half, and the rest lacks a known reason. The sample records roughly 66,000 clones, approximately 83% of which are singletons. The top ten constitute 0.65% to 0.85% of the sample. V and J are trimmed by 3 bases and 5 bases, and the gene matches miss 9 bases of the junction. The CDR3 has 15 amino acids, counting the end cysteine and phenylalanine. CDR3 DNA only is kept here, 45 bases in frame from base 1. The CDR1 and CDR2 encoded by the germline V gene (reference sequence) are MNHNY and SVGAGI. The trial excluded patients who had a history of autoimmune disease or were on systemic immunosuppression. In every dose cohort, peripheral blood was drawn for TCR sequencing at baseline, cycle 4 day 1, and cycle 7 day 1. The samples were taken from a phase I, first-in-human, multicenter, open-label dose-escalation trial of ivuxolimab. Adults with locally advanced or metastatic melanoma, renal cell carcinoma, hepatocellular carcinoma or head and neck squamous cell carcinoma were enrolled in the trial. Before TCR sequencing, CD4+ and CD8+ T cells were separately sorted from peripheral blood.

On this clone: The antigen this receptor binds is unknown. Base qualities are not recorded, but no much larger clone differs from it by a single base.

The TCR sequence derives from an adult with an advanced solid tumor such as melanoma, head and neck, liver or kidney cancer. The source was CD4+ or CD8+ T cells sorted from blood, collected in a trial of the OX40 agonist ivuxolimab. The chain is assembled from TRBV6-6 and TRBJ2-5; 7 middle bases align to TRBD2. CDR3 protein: CASSYPMGAGETQYF. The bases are TGTGCCAGCAGTTATCCGATGGGAGCGGGGGAGACCCAGTACTTC.